The T cell receptor beta chain under discussion was sequenced for a study of T-cell reconstitution after alpha-beta-depleted transplantation in children. The CDR3 length is 14 residues. In germline, CDR1 is KGHDR, CDR2 SFDVKD. V lost 4 bases, J lost 4 bases, and 12 bases lay in between. Preparing the TCRbeta library involved the use of unique molecular identifiers. TCRdb re-called the PCR reads with MiXCR, one entry per CDR3 protein. The table lists roughly 400,000 distinct CDR3 sequences, approximately 20% of them singletons. This receptor was obtained from a human donor who donated a stem cell graft to a child with acute myeloid leukemia. The sample consisted of PBMCs from the stem cell graft donor, taken from the stem cell graft. The V call is TRBV24-1, the J call TRBJ1-2, with no clear D. CDR3 protein: CATSDSGPFYGYTF. CDR3 nucleotides: TGTGCCACCAGTGACTCCGGGCCGTTCTATGGCTACACCTTC.